The text below deals with one T cell receptor beta chain. This sample stems from a study of blood T cell repertoires in COVID-19. In the study overall: The origin of the acute and convalescent COVID-19 samples was the United States, Italy and Spain. T cells, B-cell-depleted T cells, or PBMCs supplied cDNA or gDNA.

It was during active infection that Seattle patients were enrolled and then longitudinally followed. Trimming took 5 bases from V and 5 from J; bases not matched to a gene: 5. CDR3 length: 14 amino acids. The germline V gene has CDR1 SGHTA and CDR2 FQGNSA. Authors' methods: Reference gene primers were amplified, and this amplification served to estimate nucleated cell counts. TCRdb's table, derived via immunoSEQ multiplex PCR, lists solely in-frame clones and lacks some. D and trimming were read from the DNA, whereas the V and J calls and clone size are those reported in that table. The table has 25,000 to 30,000 clones, approximately 93% seen once; the top ten hold roughly 0.83%.

The sequenced material came from peripheral blood. This TCR came from a woman in her seventies with COVID-19, enrolled during active disease. The genes are TRBV7-2 and TRBJ2-2; 7 bases are a match to TRBD2. The CDR3 sequence is CASSRTSDTGELFF. The CDR3 nucleotides read TGTGCCAGCAGCCGCACTAGCGATACCGGGGAGCTGTTTTTT.